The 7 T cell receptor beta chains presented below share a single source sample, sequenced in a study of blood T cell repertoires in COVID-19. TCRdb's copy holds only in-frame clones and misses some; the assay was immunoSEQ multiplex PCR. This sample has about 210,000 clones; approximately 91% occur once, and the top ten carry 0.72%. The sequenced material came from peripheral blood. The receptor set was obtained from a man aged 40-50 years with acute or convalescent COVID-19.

CDR3 sequence reads: CASSFTGGELFF. The DNA of the CDR3 is TGTGCCAGCAGTTTTACCGGGGGAGAGCTGTTTTTT. V and J are TRBV6-2 or TRBV6-3 and TRBJ2-2; D may be TRBD2 (6 bases). Germline lookup yields CDR1 MNHEY and CDR2 SVGEGT. Trimming left V 4 bases short and J 11 bases short, with 11 bases between. This CDR3 region has 12 residues.

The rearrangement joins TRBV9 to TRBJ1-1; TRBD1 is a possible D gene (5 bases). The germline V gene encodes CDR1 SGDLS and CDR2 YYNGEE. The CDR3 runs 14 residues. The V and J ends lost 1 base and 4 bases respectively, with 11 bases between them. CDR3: CASSVSQGSTEAFF. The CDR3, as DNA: TGTGCCAGCAGCGTAAGTCAGGGAAGCACTGAAGCTTTCTTT.

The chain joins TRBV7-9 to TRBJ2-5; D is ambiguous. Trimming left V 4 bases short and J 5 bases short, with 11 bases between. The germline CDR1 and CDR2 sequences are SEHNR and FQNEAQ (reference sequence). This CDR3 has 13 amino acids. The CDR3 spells CASSYSHSETQYF. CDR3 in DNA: TGTGCCAGCAGCTATTCACATAGCGAGACCCAGTACTTC.

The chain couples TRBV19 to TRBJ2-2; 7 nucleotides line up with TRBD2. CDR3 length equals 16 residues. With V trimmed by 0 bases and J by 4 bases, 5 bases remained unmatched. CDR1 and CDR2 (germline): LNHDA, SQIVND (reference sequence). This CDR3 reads CASSIDPGGGTGELFF. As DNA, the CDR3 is TGTGCCAGTAGTATAGATCCGGGAGGCGGCACCGGGGAGCTGTTTTTT.

The CDR3 bases are TGTGCCACCAGCAGCCCCGGACTAGCGGGAATACAAGAGACCCAGTACTTC. It yields the protein CATSSPGLAGIQETQYF. V is TRBV15 and J is TRBJ2-5; 12 bases agree with TRBD2. The germline gives CDR1 LNHNV, CDR2 YYDKDF (reference sequence). The CDR3 is made up of 17 amino acids. Unmatched junction bases numbered 7, after V lost 3 bases and J lost 2 bases.

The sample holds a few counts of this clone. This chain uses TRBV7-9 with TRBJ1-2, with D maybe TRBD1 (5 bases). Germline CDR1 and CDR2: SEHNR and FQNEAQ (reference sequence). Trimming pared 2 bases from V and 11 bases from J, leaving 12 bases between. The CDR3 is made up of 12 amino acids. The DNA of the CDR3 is TGTGCCAGCAGCTTATACAGGCAGGCTTACACCTTC. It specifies CASSLYRQAYTF.

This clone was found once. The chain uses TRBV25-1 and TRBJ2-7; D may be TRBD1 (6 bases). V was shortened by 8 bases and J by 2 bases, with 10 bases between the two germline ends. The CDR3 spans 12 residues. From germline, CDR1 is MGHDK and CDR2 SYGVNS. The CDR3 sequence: CASGDTTYEQYF. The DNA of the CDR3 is TGTGCCAGCGGGGACACCACCTACGAGCAGTACTTC.